The sequence of this T cell receptor (beta chain) was determined in a study of beta chain features in type 1 diabetes (dated by TCRdb to the late 2010s). Concerning the study at large: Mean age, gender distribution, total cell number and subset yield did not differ between patients and healthy donors. A total of roughly 100 million sorted cells were examined across all samples, and RNA yield correlated strongly with the number of cells per subset. In the study, recently diagnosed type 1 diabetes patients and matched healthy donors were compared on the TCRB repertoires of their sorted circulating CD4+ T cell subsets. Whereas all 30 or so donors provided naive and central memory subsets, regulatory and stem cell-like memory subsets were isolated from just 8 patients and about 8 healthy donors. Study-wide findings and limitations: Because small numbers of individuals were included in the HLA sub-analyses, any influence of HLA type on TCRB rearrangement was left unresolved. Fewer insertions and more nucleotide deletions at VDJ recombination sites were observed in patients with type 1 diabetes, implying thymic rearrangement abnormalities. Naive, central memory and regulatory TCRB repertoires appeared to be more similar among patients than among healthy donors. PCR might favor shorter templates, but patient and control samples were amplified and corrected together, so any skew would affect both groups equally. Because cDNA was sequenced instead of genomic DNA, highly expressing activated cells could be over-represented, though the groups showed no difference in activation or CD3 levels. Type 1 diabetes patients showed a moderate but significant shortening of TCRB CDR3 length in all four CD4+ subsets.

This clone was recorded only once. Its antigen is currently not known. Base qualities are missing; no much larger clone stands one base away. From each donor, a single peripheral blood sample of roughly 0.11 L on average was drawn into heparinised tubes. A BD FACSAria II and a panel including CD45RO, CCR7, CD25, CD127, CD95 and CD27 were used to sort naive, central memory, regulatory and stem cell-like memory CD4+ T cells. A purity above 95% was achieved for all sorted populations. PBMCs were separated immediately by Lymphoprep density gradient centrifugation and were stained directly, without being cultured. So that batch effects would be minimized, each experiment stained and sorted samples in pairs, pairing one healthy donor with one patient. The entire isolated RNA was reverse transcribed using the High Capacity cDNA Reverse Transcription Kit, and thus expressed TCRB transcripts were sequenced. Deep immunoSEQ sequencing was applied to naive, central memory and regulatory T cell samples, giving an average of roughly 3.3 million total reads per sample. After sorted cells were lysed in RLT buffer, RNA was extracted with DNase-treated RNeasy Micro or Mini kits, with the choice depending on cell number. To prevent cross-contamination, every cell subset was processed on its own, while patient and healthy donor samples were processed together. Using the immunoSEQ multiplex PCR, TCRB sequences were amplified from cDNA into 87-bp fragments spanning the CDR3 region. Sequencing of the amplicons was done on the Illumina HiSeq platform. In the paper's pipeline: Synthetic template baselines were used to correct PCR bias computationally, reads within Hamming distance 2 were collapsed together, and singletons that could not be merged were discarded. Reads were aligned to IMGT to assign V, D and J genes, CDR3 length, and insertions or deletions at six rearrangement sites. Clonotype counts were normalized to sorted cell number within each subset before computing true diversity and Gini coefficients with the tcR R package. The overlap coefficient, calculated on TCRB nucleotide sequences, was used to measure repertoire sharing. Out-of-frame TCRB sequences from naive cells were analyzed as a proxy for the pre-selection repertoire. TCRdb took over this immuneACCESS table, retaining in-frame rearrangements with V and J assigned. Such tables are incomplete; in checked studies, under half of the missing clones stem from an unresolved V gene, and the remainder is unexplained. From that table come the V and J calls and clone size; the DNA was used to work out D and trimming. The sample records 600,000 to 650,000 clones, 15% to 18% of which are singletons. The ten top clones hold around 0.1% of the sample.

The V end gives up 0 bases and the J end 6 bases, leaving 9 bases in the junction not matched to a gene. Via the germline V gene, CDR1 is LGHNT and CDR2 FRNRAP. The CDR3, from cysteine to phenylalanine, totals 17 residues. Only the CDR3 DNA stays, 51 bases, in frame from base 1. The material sequenced was naive CD4+ T cells from blood. The cell subset or site label corresponds to: true naive CD4+ T cells. Recombination connected TRBV12-5 to TRBJ2-2, and 8 junction bases match TRBD2. The receptor was derived from a man aged 18 to 29 in good health. The CDR3 region reads CASGLVLTGLAPGELFF. The nucleotide sequence is TGTGCTAGTGGTTTGGTACTTACCGGACTAGCCCCCGGGGAGCTGTTTTTT.